This T cell receptor beta chain emerged from a study of T cell responses to AZD1222 COVID-19 vaccine. Broader study findings: Without day 14 samples, only post-peak T cell repertoires were studied.

Per germline, CDR1 SGHRS and CDR2 YFSETQ. The CDR3 totals 14 residues. Trimming stripped 1 base from V and 2 bases from J, with 6 bases between. Comment on this clone: Its target is unknown.

Assay: immunoSEQ multiplex PCR; the TCRdb copy retains only in-frame clones and omits some. The repertoire holds 150,000 to 200,000 clones, with 94% as singletons. The V call is TRBV5-1, the J call TRBJ2-2, with D unclear. The material sequenced was peripheral blood, taken on day 0 of AZD1222 vaccination. The receptor's source is an adult in good health. The CDR3 DNA follows: TGCGCCAGCAGCTTGACGATTAACACCGGGGAGCTGTTTTTT. The encoded protein is CASSLTINTGELFF. The entire variable domain, with the rest obtained from reference TRBV5-1 and TRBJ2-2, is as follows: KAGVTQTPRYLIKTRGQQVTLSCSPISGHRSVSWYQQTPGQGLQFLFEYFSETQRNKGNFPGRFSGRQFSNSRSEMNVSTLELGDSALYLCASSLTINTGELFFGEGSRLTVL.